This T cell receptor (beta chain) is from a study of blood T cell dynamics during melanoma immunotherapy. Sequenced by immunoSEQ multiplex PCR; TCRdb stores in-frame clones only, minus some. The sample includes 10,000 to 15,000 clones, about 82% of them seen just once. Stated time point: pre-treatment baseline. Prior systemic cancer therapy, immunosuppressant use and other active malignancies excluded patients. This CDR3 contains 13 residues. The germline V gene encodes CDR1 SGHRS and CDR2 YFSETQ. The germline V and J ends were trimmed by 1 base and 3 bases, with 8 bases remaining between them. The material was blood, obtained from a patient treated with checkpoint blockade. The chain combines TRBV5-1 with TRBJ2-7; TRBD2 might be the D (5 bases). This receptor was taken from a human donor with melanoma. The CDR3 loop is CASSLSGNYEQYF. The DNA for the CDR3 is TGCGCCAGCAGCTTGTCGGGGAACTACGAGCAGTACTTC.